Listed below are T cell receptor beta chains from one sample, sequenced in a study of T cells in Graves' hyperthyroidism and ophthalmopathy. One entry per CDR3 protein results from TCRdb running MiXCR on the multiplex PCR reads. Of under 350,000 distinct CDR3 sequences listed, 17% are singletons. Sequenced sample: blood. The receptors were gathered from a woman in her fifties or sixties with Graves' ophthalmopathy. Each CDR3 is given without its conserved first and last residue. Fields, in order: V gene, CDR3 protein.

V gene: TRBV10-3; CDR3 protein: AISESRGSIAGELF
V gene: TRBV4-2; CDR3 protein: ASSQDGASGSYNEQF
V gene: TRBV12-3/TRBV12-4; CDR3 protein: ASTPAGGNQPQH
V gene: TRBV20-1; CDR3 protein: SASEFPAGAYQETQY
V gene: TRBV4-3; CDR3 protein: ASSQVAGHSNTEAF
V gene: TRBV4-1; CDR3 protein: ASSHQTGVRETQY
V gene: TRBV19; CDR3 protein: ASLYRDSLNQPQH
V gene: TRBV6-1; CDR3 protein: ASSLRTSGGRDTGELF
V gene: TRBV11-2; CDR3 protein: ASSLGAETQY
V gene: TRBV28; CDR3 protein: ASSSPGTRLTYEQY
V gene: TRBV6-2/TRBV6-3; CDR3 protein: ASRTHDRDEAF
V gene: TRBV4-3; CDR3 protein: ASSHRDSGGGLYGYT
V gene: TRBV5-1; CDR3 protein: ASSLLNRGAGYNEQF
V gene: TRBV18; CDR3 protein: ASSPQRATNNEQF
V gene: TRBV24-1; CDR3 protein: ATSDFGPGQETQY
V gene: TRBV20-1; CDR3 protein: SARTGLSYEQY
V gene: TRBV29-1; CDR3 protein: SVEGVPGQEYNEQF
V gene: TRBV20-1; CDR3 protein: SARDPGQTGYEQY
V gene: TRBV9; CDR3 protein: ASSYARDTLPTQYNEQF
V gene: TRBV18; CDR3 protein: ASSPGQGKEKLF